This T cell receptor beta chain stems from a study of T cell responses to AZD1222 COVID-19 vaccine. Overall study findings and caveats: Donors skewed white British and female; clonal diversity was possibly underestimated.

About this clone itself: What it recognizes is unknown.

CDR3 length: 17 residues. The V and J ends lost 0 bases and 2 bases respectively, with 16 bases between them. CDR1 and CDR2 (germline): SGDLS, YYNGEE. The method was immunoSEQ multiplex PCR; TCRdb's version includes in-frame clones alone and lacks a portion of them. This table holds some 120,000 clones, around 94% found once. Pooling of second doses given at about 4 or about 12 weeks was done. The TCR comes from an adult who received the AZD1222 COVID-19 vaccine. The V and J genes are TRBV9 and TRBJ2-3; D uncertain. The material was peripheral blood, obtained 28 days after the second AZD1222 dose. The CDR3 here is CASSVDGSSSVTDTQYF. The CDR3, as DNA: TGTGCCAGCAGCGTAGATGGTAGCTCGTCAGTCACAGATACGCAGTATTTT.